A selection of T cell receptor beta chains follows, all from one sample in a study of early stage breast cancer tumors. Sequencing was performed with immunoSEQ multiplex PCR; in TCRdb, only in-frame clones are kept and a portion is missing. This sample yields just over 50,000 clones, of which just under 80% are seen a single time; 3% to 4% belongs to the top ten. The source material was blood. The source is a person aged 35-55 years with breast cancer. CDR3s include the opening cysteine and the closing phenylalanine or tryptophan. A D gene is named only where the DNA matches it firmly. Clone size is not always given. Where it is, it says once, few, many or a class for expanded clones.

j_call	d_call	v_call	clone_size	cdr3_aa	cdr3_nt
TRBJ1-3	NA	TRBV21-1	NA	CASSKVLFGCSGNTIYF	TGTGCCAGCAGCAAAGTTTTATTTGGGTGTTCTGGAAACACCATATATTTT
TRBJ2-3	NA	TRBV11-3	once	CASSSSWGARTDTQYF	TGTGCCAGCAGCTCCTCTTGGGGGGCGCGGACAGATACGCAGTATTTT
TRBJ2-4	TRBD2	TRBV29-1	NA	CSAGTSGRNGIQYF	TGCAGCGCCGGGACTAGCGGGAGGAACGGCATTCAGTACTTC
TRBJ2-1	NA	TRBV11-2	NA	CASSLGLYNEQFF	TGTGCCAGCAGCTTAGGACTTTACAATGAGCAGTTCTTC
TRBJ2-7	NA	TRBV5-5	NA	CASSLGGTAYEQYF	TGTGCCAGCAGCTTGGGGGGCACAGCCTACGAGCAGTACTTC
TRBJ2-5	NA	TRBV11-3	NA	CASSNPPIQETQYF	TGTGCCAGCAGCAACCCGCCTATTCAAGAGACCCAGTACTTC
TRBJ2-5	NA	TRBV7-8	NA	CASSLERVETQYF	TGTGCCAGCAGCTTAGAAAGGGTGGAGACCCAGTACTTC
TRBJ1-1	TRBD1	TRBV7-3	NA	CASSDQGDTEAFF	TGTGCCAGCAGCGATCAGGGGGACACTGAAGCTTTCTTT
TRBJ2-7	NA	TRBV5-1	NA	CASSPGTASSYEQYF	TGCGCCAGCAGCCCCGGGACGGCAAGCTCCTACGAGCAGTACTTC
TRBJ2-4	NA	TRBV19	NA	CASSTGLAKNIQYF	TGTGCCAGTAGTACAGGACTAGCCAAAAACATTCAGTACTTC
TRBJ2-7	TRBD2	TRBV11-2	NA	CASTKGLAGGASYEQYF	TGTGCCAGCACTAAGGGACTAGCGGGAGGAGCCTCCTACGAGCAGTACTTC
TRBJ2-2	NA	TRBV11-2	NA	CASSRTGPPGELFF	TGTGCCAGCAGCCGAACGGGCCCCCCCGGGGAGCTGTTTTTT
TRBJ2-1	NA	TRBV13	NA	CASSLGIGEQFF	TGTGCCAGCAGCTTAGGGATCGGGGAGCAGTTCTTC
TRBJ1-3	NA	TRBV4-1	NA	CASSQDRVLGGNTIYF	TGCGCCAGCAGCCAAGACAGGGTTCTAGGGGGAAACACCATATATTTT
TRBJ1-1	TRBD1	TRBV9	NA	CASSVAYRGTEAFF	TGTGCCAGCAGCGTAGCCTACAGGGGGACTGAAGCTTTCTTT
TRBJ1-1	NA	TRBV5-6	NA	CASSQGKTEAFF	TGTGCCAGCAGCCAGGGAAAAACTGAAGCTTTCTTT
TRBJ2-5	NA	TRBV5-1	NA	CASSLGGSQETQYF	TGCGCCAGCAGCTTGGGGGGCAGCCAAGAGACCCAGTACTTC
TRBJ1-2	TRBD1	TRBV9	once	CASSATGVVYTF	TGTGCCAGCAGCGCCACAGGGGTCGTCTACACCTTC
TRBJ1-1	NA	TRBV10-2	NA	CASSEGRGIHLTDKNTEAFF	TGCGCCAGCAGTGAAGGCAGAGGAATCCACCTAACCGACAAGAACACTGAAGCTTTCTTT
TRBJ2-3	NA	TRBV10-2	NA	CASSESSHITQYF	TGCGCCAGCAGTGAGTCTTCCCATATTACGCAGTATTTT
TRBJ2-2	TRBD2	TRBV6-5	NA	CASSYLPGLALFF	TGTGCCAGCAGTTACTTACCTGGACTAGCTCTGTTTTTT
TRBJ2-2	NA	TRBV11-3	NA	CASSPGGTGELFF	TGTGCCAGCAGCCCGGGTGGGACCGGGGAGCTGTTTTTT
TRBJ2-1	NA	TRBV5-1	NA	CASSLTVRSDEQFF	TGCGCCAGCAGCTTGACAGTACGCTCGGATGAGCAGTTCTTC
TRBJ1-5	TRBD1	TRBV30	NA	CAWTAGQDYQPQHF	TGTGCCTGGACTGCGGGACAGGACTATCAGCCCCAGCATTTT
TRBJ1-2	NA	TRBV6-1	NA	CASSTGEVNYGYTF	TGTGCCAGCAGTACCGGGGAGGTCAACTATGGCTACACCTTC
TRBJ1-1	NA	TRBV14	NA	CASSQTLGNTEAFF	TGTGCCAGCAGCCAAACCCTGGGGAACACTGAAGCTTTCTTT
TRBJ2-7	TRBD2	TRBV19	NA	CASSTPGLAGGYEQYF	TGTGCCAGTAGTACCCCGGGACTAGCGGGAGGGTACGAGCAGTACTTC
TRBJ2-5	NA	TRBV7-2	NA	CASSFERPPSAQYF	TGTGCCAGCAGCTTTGAGCGGCCCCCGTCGGCCCAGTACTTC
TRBJ2-7	TRBD1	TRBV5-1	NA	CASSSKLITGGVDYEQYF	TGCGCCAGCAGCTCGAAGCTAATCACAGGGGGAGTCGACTACGAGCAGTACTTC
TRBJ2-5	TRBD2	TRBV7-2	NA	CASSRREGETQYF	TGTGCCAGCAGTCGGCGGGAGGGAGAGACCCAGTACTTC
TRBJ1-1	NA	TRBV6-5	NA	CASSYSISPAEAFF	TGTGCCAGCAGTTACTCGATTAGCCCAGCGGAAGCTTTCTTT
TRBJ2-1	TRBD1	TRBV19	once	CASSIKNRGAYNEQFF	TGTGCCAGTAGTATAAAGAACAGGGGAGCATACAATGAGCAGTTCTTC
TRBJ1-5	NA	TRBV4-1	few	CASSPGTVRQPQHF	TGCGCCAGCAGCCCGGGGACGGTGAGACAGCCCCAGCATTTT
TRBJ2-1	NA	TRBV6-4	NA	CASSDSATNSYNEQFF	TGTGCCAGCAGTGACAGCGCGACGAACTCCTACAATGAGCAGTTCTTC
TRBJ1-1	NA	TRBV29-1	once	CSVEVRSGNSEAFF	TGCAGCGTTGAGGTCCGGTCGGGGAACAGTGAAGCTTTCTTT
TRBJ2-7	NA	TRBV7-2	NA	CASSRRDSYEQYF	TGTGCCAGCTCTAGGCGGGATAGCTACGAGCAGTACTTC
TRBJ2-1	TRBD2	TRBV25-1	NA	CASRPGGPGEQFF	TGTGCCAGCAGACCGGGAGGGCCAGGGGAGCAGTTCTTC
TRBJ1-2	NA	TRBV10-1	NA	CASPPLHYGYTF	TGCGCCAGCCCGCCCCTCCACTATGGCTACACCTTC
TRBJ2-7	TRBD2	TRBV6-4	NA	CASSDPWGTSGRRGYEQYF	TGTGCCAGCAGTGACCCCTGGGGGACTAGCGGGAGGCGGGGCTACGAGCAGTACTTC
TRBJ2-7	NA	TRBV7-9	NA	CASRDGREYEQYF	TGTGCCAGCAGGGATGGGCGGGAATACGAGCAGTACTTC
TRBJ2-4	NA	TRBV19	NA	CASSPGTRENIQYF	TGTGCCAGTAGTCCCGGGACTCGGGAAAACATTCAGTACTTC
TRBJ2-7	NA	TRBV6-6	NA	CASSRDSYEQYF	TGTGCCAGCAGTCGGGACTCCTACGAGCAGTACTTC